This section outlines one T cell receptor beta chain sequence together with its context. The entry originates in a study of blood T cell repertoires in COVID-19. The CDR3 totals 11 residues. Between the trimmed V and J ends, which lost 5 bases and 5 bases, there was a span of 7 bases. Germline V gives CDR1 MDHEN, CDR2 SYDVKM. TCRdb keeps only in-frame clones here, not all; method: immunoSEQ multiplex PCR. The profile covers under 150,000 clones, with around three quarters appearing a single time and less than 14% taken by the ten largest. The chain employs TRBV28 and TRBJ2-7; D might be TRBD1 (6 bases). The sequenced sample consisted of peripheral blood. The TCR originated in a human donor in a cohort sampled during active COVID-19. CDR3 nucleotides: TGTGCCAGCAGTACAGGGAACGAGCAGTACTTC. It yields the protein CASSTGNEQYF.